Listed here are 19 T cell receptor beta chains from one sample, sequenced in a study of T-cell memory formation after mild COVID-19. MiXCR, run by TCRdb on the 5' RACE reads, gives a single entry per CDR3 protein. The data contain about 270,000 distinct CDR3 sequences, 18% of them singletons. Source material: PBMCs or a T cell subset sorted from them (not recorded which). All receptors derive from a man aged 18 to 30 who had mild COVID-19 (a few samples of this study predate the infection). Cell type and time point are not known.

This clonotype was seen a handful of times. This chain connects TRBV7-2 to TRBJ1-4; D uncertain. CDR1 and CDR2 (germline): SGHTA, FQGNSA. Trimming pared 2 bases from V and 8 bases from J, leaving 6 bases between. The CDR3 has 12 residues. The CDR3 DNA reads as TGTGCCAGCAGCTTAAGGCAGGAAAAACTGTTTTTT. This codes for CASSLRQEKLFF.

In its sample, this clonotype was seen a few times. This chain links TRBV10-3 with TRBJ2-5; TRBD1 is a possible D gene (7 bases). The CDR3 length is 15 residues. V dropped 0 bases and J dropped 4 bases, with 12 bases sitting between them. Germline CDR1 is ENHRY and CDR2 is SYGVKD. This CDR3 reads CAISESRQGGETQYF. The CDR3 DNA sequence: TGTGCCATCAGTGAGTCAAGACAGGGAGGAGAGACCCAGTACTTC.

This clonotype occurred a few times. The rearrangement joins TRBV5-1 to TRBJ2-1, with 10 nucleotides matching TRBD1. With 3 bases clipped from V and 3 bases from J, the junction kept 3 bases outside the gene matches. Germline V gene sequence: CDR1 SGHRS, CDR2 YFSETQ. This CDR3 region has 15 residues. The CDR3 sequence is CASSSGQGGYNEQFF. The CDR3 bases are TGCGCCAGCAGCTCTGGACAGGGGGGCTACAATGAGCAGTTCTTC.

This clonotype was counted a few times. This chain connects TRBV29-1 to TRBJ2-1; D is undetermined. The CDR3 sequence is 10 residues long. The V end lost 3 bases, the J end lost 8 bases, and 5 bases lay between the germline ends. Germline loops: CDR1 SQVTM, CDR2 ANQGSEA. The CDR3 here is CSVESYEQFF. As DNA, the CDR3 is TGCAGCGTTGAGTCCTATGAGCAGTTCTTC.

This clonotype was detected only a few times. The J gene is TRBJ2-3, the V gene TRBV5-6; D is tentatively TRBD1 or TRBD2 (5 bases each). V was cut by 3 bases and J by 0 bases, with 11 bases left in between. The CDR3 totals 15 residues. Germline assignment: CDR1 SGHDT and CDR2 YYEEEE. The CDR3 bases are TGTGCCAGCAGCTGGGGACCGACTAGCACAGATACGCAGTATTTT. Protein product: CASSWGPTSTDTQYF. The entire variable domain, with the rest obtained from reference TRBV5-6 and TRBJ2-3, is as follows: DAGVTQSPTHLIKTRGQQVTLRCSPKSGHDTVSWYQQALGQGPQFIFQYYEEEERQRGNFPDRFSGHQFPNYSSELNVNALLLGDSALYLCASSWGPTSTDTQYFGPGTRLTVL.

This chain uses TRBV4-1 with TRBJ2-5; a possible D gene is TRBD1 (7 bases). Trimming pared 4 bases from V and 4 bases from J, leaving 19 bases between. The CDR3 spans 16 residues. The germline V gene encodes CDR1 MGHRA and CDR2 YSYEKL. In nucleotides, the CDR3 is TGCGCCAGCAGCCCCAGGGGGACTCCCCCCGGAGAGACCCAGTACTTC. Amino acids: CASSPRGTPPGETQYF.

This chain links TRBV20-1 with TRBJ2-1; possible D gene TRBD2, 6 bases. The CDR3 sequence is 16 residues long. V lost 1 base to trimming and J lost 0 bases, with 13 bases between them. The V gene's germline CDR1 is DFQATT and CDR2 SNEGSKA (reference sequence). The CDR3 protein is CSARGGDAASYNEQFF. The CDR3 DNA reads TGCAGTGCTAGAGGGGGGGACGCCGCCTCCTACAATGAGCAGTTCTTC.

This clonotype has ten or more counts. This chain uses TRBV5-1 with TRBJ2-5; D gene ambiguous. The CDR3 spans 13 residues. V dropped 0 bases and J dropped 4 bases, with 7 bases sitting between them. CDR1 is SGHRS and CDR2 is YFSETQ in the germline V gene. The chain's CDR3 is CASSLDRRETQYF. In DNA, the CDR3 is TGCGCCAGCAGCTTGGATAGGCGAGAGACCCAGTACTTC.

This clonotype was recorded a few times. This rearrangement joins TRBV7-9 to TRBJ1-2; no reliable D call. The CDR3 sequence is 13 residues long. V was pared by 8 bases and J by 0 bases, with 10 bases between. CDR1 is SEHNR and CDR2 is FQNEAQ in the germline V gene (reference sequence). The CDR3 DNA is TGTGCCAGCGGTTACAGCACTAACTATGGCTACACCTTC. Protein sequence: CASGYSTNYGYTF.

The gene calls are TRBV6-2 or TRBV6-3 and TRBJ2-5; D unclear. From germline, CDR1 is MNHEY and CDR2 SVGEGT. V lost 6 bases and J 4 bases, leaving 21 bases between the germline ends. The length of the CDR3 is 16 residues. In nucleotides, the CDR3 is TGTGCCAGCAGCAAACCAGGCCTACTCCCAGGAGAGACCCAGTACTTC. This translates into CASSKPGLLPGETQYF.

The chain couples TRBV4-1 to TRBJ1-1; the D is unclear. This CDR3 has 14 amino acids. Trimming stripped 4 bases from V and 4 bases from J, with 13 bases between. The germline CDR1 and CDR2 sequences are MGHRA and YSYEKL. The CDR3 sequence is CASSLMGFGTEAFF. The CDR3 DNA is TGCGCCAGCAGCCTAATGGGTTTCGGCACTGAAGCTTTCTTT.

This clonotype appeared many times. The V call is TRBV10-1, the J call TRBJ2-3; no reliable D call. The CDR3 contains 14 residues. The germline V gene has CDR1 WNHNN and CDR2 SYGVQD (reference sequence). V lost 2 bases, J lost 2 bases, and 8 bases lay in between. The CDR3: CASSEEFLTDTQYF. The CDR3 DNA is TGCGCCAGCAGTGAGGAATTTCTCACAGATACGCAGTATTTT.

Worth noting for this clonotype: Its ends do not fully match the called genes, so a read error is possible. The V gene is TRBV7-3, the J gene TRBJ2-1; D remains unclear. CDR1 is SGHTA and CDR2 is FQGTGA in the germline V gene. The CDR3 length is 17 residues. The CDR3 here is CASSLTPYLHSHNEQFF. The CDR3 DNA reads TGTGCCAGCAGCTTAACGCCCTACCTCCACTCCCACAATGAGCAGTTCTTC.

The J gene is TRBJ2-1, the V gene TRBV12-5, with 9 bases matching TRBD2. This CDR3 is 18 amino acids long. Germline V gene data show CDR1 as LGHNT and CDR2 as FRNRAP. The ends lost 0 bases at V and 2 bases at J; junction bases unmatched: 8. In DNA form, the CDR3 reads TGTGCTAGTGGTTTGGTATCTTTCGGCGGGGGGGCCTACAATGAGCAGTTCTTC. Residues: CASGLVSFGGGAYNEQFF.

The chain has TRBV5-1 and TRBJ2-7; 7 bases agree with TRBD2. V lost 4 bases and J lost 6; bases outside the gene matches: 10. This CDR3 is 14 amino acids long. Germline V gene sequence: CDR1 SGHRS, CDR2 YFSETQ. The CDR3 DNA sequence: TGCGCCAGCAGCACTGGACTAGGATCGGGCGAGCAGTACTTC. Translation gives CASSTGLGSGEQYF.

This clonotype was detected only a few times. J is TRBJ1-5 and V is TRBV4-1, with 10 bases aligning to TRBD1. Looked up from germline, CDR1 is MGHRA and CDR2 is YSYEKL. Trimming at V came to 2 bases and at J to 0 bases, leaving 10 bases not matched to a gene. This CDR3 has 19 residues. The CDR3 sequence is CASSQFGQGGTYSNQPQHF. For the CDR3, the DNA is TGCGCCAGCAGCCAATTCGGACAGGGGGGAACTTATAGCAATCAGCCCCAGCATTTT.

This clonotype was seen a few times. The chain has TRBV5-1 and TRBJ1-1, with a weak D call TRBD1 (5 bases). The germline CDR1 and CDR2 sequences are SGHRS and YFSETQ. The ends were cut back, 4 bases at V and 1 base at J, with 17 bases in the middle. The CDR3 is 16 residues long. As DNA, the CDR3 is TGCGCCAGCAGCCCAACCCTAGGGGCGGGGAACACTGAAGCTTTCTTT. This sequence encodes CASSPTLGAGNTEAFF.

In this sample, this clonotype turned up many times. The chain links TRBV20-1 to TRBJ1-1; perhaps TRBD1 as D (5 bases). Germline values: CDR1 DFQATT, CDR2 SNEGSKA (reference sequence). The CDR3 contains 14 residues. V dropped 1 base and J dropped 1 base, with 10 bases sitting between them. The CDR3 here is CSARVITGNTEAFF. CDR3 in DNA: TGCAGTGCTAGAGTCATTACAGGGAACACTGAAGCTTTCTTT.

This clonotype came up a few times. The gene calls are TRBV20-1 and TRBJ2-1, with D perhaps matching TRBD2 (5 bases). Germline-derived CDR1 and CDR2 are DFQATT and SNEGSKA (reference sequence). V lost 1 base and J lost 10, with 11 bases in between. The CDR3 consists of 12 residues. CDR3 residues: CSARVGDTEQFF. CDR3 DNA: TGCAGTGCTAGAGTGGGAGACACAGAGCAGTTCTTC.